One and the same sample provided the 29 T cell receptor beta chains below, sequenced in a study of shared clonotypes between healthy human individuals. Using immunoSEQ multiplex PCR, the repertoire was profiled, and TCRdb retains in-frame clones only, with some absent. The sample holds over 400,000 clones, roughly 95% seen once. The sequenced sample was naive CD4+ T cells sorted from blood. Subset: CD45RA+ positively selected. The receptor source for this set is a woman aged 25 to 45 in good health.

The V call is TRBV19, the J call TRBJ1-5, with 7 bases matching TRBD1. The junction had 5 bases not matched to a gene; V was cut back by 6 bases and J by 6 bases. Germline V lookup: CDR1 LNHDA, CDR2 SQIVND (reference sequence). The CDR3 has 13 residues. CDR3 protein: CASRTPGGQPQHF. CDR3 nucleotides: TGTGCCAGTAGGACTCCAGGGGGTCAGCCCCAGCATTTT.

CDR3 sequence (DNA): TGTGCCAGCAGCTTAGAAGTGAGTGAGCAGTTCTTC. This gives the protein CASSLEVSEQFF. The gene calls are TRBV11-2 and TRBJ2-1; D gene ambiguous. V shed 0 bases and J shed 9 bases, with 6 bases lying between them. The CDR3 has 12 residues. In germline, CDR1 is SGHAT, CDR2 FQNNGV. The full variable domain, with the rest looked up from reference TRBV11-2 and TRBJ2-1, is EAGVAQSPRYKIIEKRQSVAFWCNPISGHATLYWYQQILGQGPKLLIQFQNNGVVDDSQLPKDRFSAERLKGVDSTLKIQPAKLEDSAVYLCASSLEVSEQFFGPGTRLTVL.

This chain connects TRBV19 to TRBJ2-2; D gene unclear. Germline CDR1 reads LNHDA; CDR2 reads SQIVND (reference sequence). The CDR3 has 14 amino acids. V lost 4 bases to trimming and J lost 1 base, with 7 bases between them. The DNA of the CDR3 is TGTGCCAGTAGTAGTCAGGTGAACACCGGGGAGCTGTTTTTT. As protein: CASSSQVNTGELFF.

This clone was recorded once. This chain joins TRBV19 and TRBJ1-4; D is undetermined. Germline values: CDR1 LNHDA, CDR2 SQIVND (reference sequence). Trimming removed 3 bases at V and 4 bases at J, with 9 bases between. The CDR3 is 14 residues long. The DNA for the CDR3 is TGTGCCAGTAGTATCGACTTATATAATGAAAAACTGTTTTTT. Residues: CASSIDLYNEKLFF.

This chain links TRBV5-5 with TRBJ1-4, with D possibly being TRBD1 (6 bases). The CDR3 runs 16 residues. V lost 0 bases and J lost 7, with 16 bases in between. Germline-derived CDR1 and CDR2 are SGHKS and YYEKEE (reference sequence). The CDR3 DNA sequence: TGTGCCAGCAGCTTGGCCCGGGGGGCCCCCGCTGAAAAACTGTTTTTT. Encoded protein: CASSLARGAPAEKLFF.

V usage is TRBV5-1 and J usage is TRBJ2-5; no clear D. The DNA end is a closer match to TRBJ2-7, so the J assignment may be wrong. Germline values: CDR1 SGHRS, CDR2 YFSETQ. The CDR3 totals 14 residues. CDR3 bases: TGCGCCAGCAGCTCGACAATTGGGACCTACGAGCAGTACTTC. Translated: CASSSTIGTYEQYF.

The chain is built from TRBV28 and TRBJ1-1; no firm D call. The V and J ends lost 4 bases and 0 bases respectively, with 15 bases between them. This CDR3 spans 16 amino acids. Per germline, CDR1 MDHEN and CDR2 SYDVKM. The CDR3 bases are TGTGCCAGCAGTTCCCATACCATGATCATGAACACTGAAGCTTTCTTT. Protein product: CASSSHTMIMNTEAFF. Using reference TRBV28 and TRBJ1-1 for the parts outside the CDR3, the full variable domain is DVKVTQSSRYLVKRTGEKVFLECVQDMDHENMFWYRQDPGLGLRLIYFSYDVKMKEKGDIPEGYSVSREKKERFSLILESASTNQTSMYLCASSSHTMIMNTEAFFGQGTRLTVV.

The chain combines TRBV19 with TRBJ1-2; 9 bases map to TRBD1. CDR1 and CDR2 (germline): LNHDA, SQIVND (reference sequence). Trimming removed 4 bases from V and 0 bases from J; junction bases left unmatched: 12. This CDR3 spans 18 amino acids. CDR3 nucleotide sequence: TGTGCCAGTAGTAGGCGGGACAGGGCTACAACCACTAACTATGGCTACACCTTC. Translation: CASSRRDRATTTNYGYTF.

The chain couples TRBV27 to TRBJ1-2, with 8 bases lining up with TRBD1. CDR3 length: 14 amino acids. The germline V gene has CDR1 MNHEY and CDR2 SMNVEV (reference sequence). J lost 4 bases, V lost 5 bases, and 6 bases had no gene match. This chain's CDR3 is CASSRTGQVYGYTF. The DNA of the CDR3 is TGTGCCAGCAGTAGGACGGGACAGGTCTATGGCTACACCTTC.

The V gene is TRBV28, the J gene TRBJ2-4; no definite D call. Trimming removed 2 bases from V and 6 bases from J, with 5 bases in between. There are 12 residues in the CDR3. From germline, CDR1 is MDHEN and CDR2 SYDVKM. The CDR3 coding sequence is TGTGCCAGCAGTTTACGTATAAACATTCAGTACTTC. Amino acid sequence: CASSLRINIQYF. Drawing the rest from reference TRBV28 and TRBJ2-4, the complete variable domain is DVKVTQSSRYLVKRTGEKVFLECVQDMDHENMFWYRQDPGLGLRLIYFSYDVKMKEKGDIPEGYSVSREKKERFSLILESASTNQTSMYLCASSLRINIQYFGAGTRLSVL.

The CDR3 sequence: CASSAVGAYNEQFF. For the CDR3, the DNA is TGCGCCAGCAGTGCGGTAGGCGCCTACAATGAGCAGTTCTTC. The rearrangement links TRBV10-1 to TRBJ2-1, with D unclear. This CDR3 is built from 14 residues. Germline values: CDR1 WNHNN, CDR2 SYGVQD (reference sequence). Trimming removed 4 bases from V and 2 bases from J, with 9 bases in between.

The chain couples TRBV2 to TRBJ2-3, with 7 positions matching TRBD1. Per germline, CDR1 SNHLY and CDR2 FYNNEI. This CDR3 region has 14 residues. The ends lost 4 bases at V and 1 base at J; junction bases unmatched: 2. This CDR3 reads CASSGDRGTDTQYF. The CDR3 nucleotides read TGTGCCAGCAGTGGGGACAGAGGCACAGATACGCAGTATTTT.

The rearrangement joins TRBV19 to TRBJ2-1; weak D call: TRBD2 (6 bases). This CDR3 is 13 amino acids long. Germline lookup yields CDR1 LNHDA and CDR2 SQIVND (reference sequence). V was cut by 5 bases and J by 2 bases, with 7 bases left in between. The CDR3 DNA reads as TGTGCCAGTAGTGGGACTCCCTACAATGAGCAGTTCTTC. Translated: CASSGTPYNEQFF.

This chain connects TRBV19 to TRBJ1-5; unclear D gene. CDR1 and CDR2 from the germline V gene are LNHDA and SQIVND (reference sequence). V lost 3 bases and J lost 2, with 8 bases in between. The CDR3 totals 14 residues. The CDR3 sequence is CASSIWQRNQPQHF. CDR3 sequence (DNA): TGTGCCAGTAGTATTTGGCAGCGCAATCAGCCCCAGCATTTT.

The J gene is TRBJ2-1, the V gene TRBV7-3; 8 nucleotides agree with TRBD2. This CDR3 comprises 16 residues. The germline gives CDR1 SGHTA, CDR2 FQGTGA. With V trimmed by 5 bases and J by 3 bases, 9 bases remained unmatched. CDR3 in DNA: TGTGCCAGCAGCATTAGCGGGGCCAGTTTCTACAATGAGCAGTTCTTC. Its protein product is CASSISGASFYNEQFF.

The rearrangement links TRBV11-2 to TRBJ2-2; D ambiguous. V lost 3 bases to trimming and J lost 7 bases, with 9 bases between them. The CDR3 runs 13 residues. Germline V gene lookup returns CDR1 SGHAT and CDR2 FQNNGV. CDR3 sequence (DNA): TGTGCCAGCAGCTTGGGTCTTGGCGGGGAGCTGTTTTTT. It translates to CASSLGLGGELFF.

This chain links TRBV28 with TRBJ2-1; the match to TRBD2 covers 13 bases. Germline assignment: CDR1 MDHEN and CDR2 SYDVKM. This CDR3 is 16 amino acids long. Trimming cost V 5 bases and J 6 bases; bases outside gene matches: 7. Here the CDR3 reads CASSRTSGSGTNEQFF. CDR3 nucleotide sequence: TGTGCCAGCAGTAGGACTAGCGGGAGTGGTACCAATGAGCAGTTCTTC.

The V call is TRBV19, the J call TRBJ2-7, with 7 bases lining up with TRBD1. The CDR3 consists of 12 residues. Looked up from germline, CDR1 is LNHDA and CDR2 is SQIVND (reference sequence). The V segment lost 9 bases and the J segment 5 bases; nucleotides outside the gene matches: 7. In DNA form, the CDR3 reads TGTGCCAGCCCTAGACAGGGCGACGAGCAGTACTTC. Protein: CASPRQGDEQYF.

V and J are TRBV30 and TRBJ2-3, with 7 bases lining up with TRBD2. The germline V gene has CDR1 GTSNPN and CDR2 SVGIG (reference sequence). The CDR3 contains 15 residues. V dropped 3 bases and J dropped 2; count of bases not matched to a gene: 8. CDR3 nucleotides: TGTGCCTGGAGGCGGGAGCGGGTTCTCACAGATACGCAGTATTTT. It encodes CAWRRERVLTDTQYF.

With regard to this clone: Other DNA sequences of this sample code for an identical CDR3. V usage is TRBV28 and J usage is TRBJ1-3; D is uncertain. V lost 2 bases, J lost 4 bases, and 0 bases lay in between. CDR1 is MDHEN, CDR2 SYDVKM, per germline. The CDR3 loop spans 11 amino acids. CDR3 sequence: CASSLGNTIYF. The DNA for the CDR3 is TGTGCCAGCAGTTTAGGAAACACCATATATTTT.

This chain connects TRBV7-6 to TRBJ2-2, with TRBD2 matching 7 bases. After removal of 3 bases from V and 6 bases from J, the junction contained 1 base not matched to a gene. From germline, CDR1 is SGHVS and CDR2 FNYEAQ. CDR3 size: 13 residues. Here the CDR3 DNA reads TGTGCCAGCAGCTTGACTAGCTCCGGGGAGCTGTTTTTT. Translating it yields CASSLTSSGELFF.

The V gene is TRBV6-5, the J gene TRBJ2-1, with D maybe TRBD2 (5 bases). Trimming removed 2 bases from V and 0 bases from J, with 11 bases in between. The CDR3 sequence is 16 residues long. CDR1 and CDR2 (germline): MNHEY, SVGAGI. The CDR3 DNA follows: TGTGCCAGCAGTTACCATCTAGGGAGCTCCTACAATGAGCAGTTCTTC. Amino acids: CASSYHLGSSYNEQFF.

The V call is TRBV7-6, the J call TRBJ2-5; no reliable D call. The J call may be wrong; the DNA end is better matched by TRBJ2-7. The CDR3 runs 14 residues. Germline V gene data show CDR1 as SGHVS and CDR2 as FNYEAQ. The CDR3 protein is CASSSGQLTYEQYF. The CDR3 DNA reads as TGTGCCAGCAGCTCCGGGCAGTTAACCTACGAGCAGTACTTC.

The rearrangement links TRBV15 to TRBJ1-5; D is perhaps TRBD1 (5 bases). CDR1 is LNHNV and CDR2 is YYDKDF in the germline V gene (reference sequence). The CDR3 runs to 15 residues. V gave up 3 bases and J gave up 5 bases, with 14 bases separating them. The CDR3 sequence is CATSREGDGDQPQHF. CDR3 DNA sequence: TGTGCCACCAGCAGGGAAGGGGACGGCGATCAGCCCCAGCATTTT.

This chain uses TRBV7-3 with TRBJ2-1; a possible D gene is TRBD2 (6 bases). Germline lookup yields CDR1 SGHTA and CDR2 FQGTGA. The V end was cut by 4 bases, the J end by 3 bases, with 16 bases between. The CDR3 spans 16 residues. The DNA for the CDR3 is TGTGCCAGCAGCTCTGCTGGGTGGCGGGACTACAATGAGCAGTTCTTC. Its translation: CASSSAGWRDYNEQFF.

This chain uses TRBV18 with TRBJ1-2; 7 bases are shared with TRBD1. The CDR3 extends over 19 amino acids. Germline CDR1 is KGHSH and CDR2 is LQKENI. J was trimmed by 2 bases and V by 0 bases; bases with no gene match: 15. The DNA for the CDR3 is TGTGCCAGCTCACCACCGGTTCCTCGGGACAGACACGTGAACTATGGCTACACCTTC. This sequence encodes CASSPPVPRDRHVNYGYTF.

A single count supports this clone. CDR3 in amino acids: CASTPPRPGQAGTYGYTF. In nucleotides, the CDR3 is TGTGCCAGCACCCCACCGCGCCCGGGACAGGCGGGGACCTATGGCTACACCTTC. The gene calls are TRBV28 and TRBJ1-2; 8 bases align to TRBD1. The V segment lost 7 bases and the J segment 4 bases; nucleotides outside the gene matches: 20. The CDR3 extends over 18 amino acids. CDR1 MDHEN and CDR2 SYDVKM come from the germline V gene.

With respect to this clone: This CDR3 is also generated by other DNA sequences in the sample. This sequence joins TRBV28 and TRBJ1-5; D remains unclear. Germline CDR1 and CDR2: MDHEN and SYDVKM. The V and J ends lost 3 bases and 7 bases respectively, with 7 bases between them. The CDR3 runs to 12 residues. The CDR3 DNA reads TGTGCCAGCAGTTTGGAGGACCAGCCCCAGCATTTT. Encoded protein: CASSLEDQPQHF.

J is TRBJ2-1 and V is TRBV20-1; D gene ambiguous. The V end lost 6 bases, the J end lost 3 bases, and 6 bases lay between the germline ends. Germline V gives CDR1 DFQATT, CDR2 SNEGSKA (reference sequence). The CDR3 length is 11 residues. The chain's CDR3 is CSAYRYNEQFF. The DNA for the CDR3 is TGCAGTGCATACCGCTACAATGAGCAGTTCTTC.